Listed below are T cell receptor beta chains from one sample, sequenced in a study of blood T cell repertoires in COVID-19. The table came from immunoSEQ multiplex PCR; TCRdb's copy has only in-frame clones and leaves some out. The sample has 200,000 to 250,000 clones, roughly 90% seen once. Sample: peripheral blood. All receptors derive from a woman aged 40 to 49 who had recovered from COVID-19. CDR3s include the opening cysteine and the closing phenylalanine or tryptophan. The D gene is left open where the match is weak. Some rows have no size entry. The others give once, few or many, or a class for an expanded clone.

CDR3nt,CDR3aa,d_gene,j_gene,v_gene,abundance
TGCGCCAGTCGGAACGCGTTAGGGGCCCAAGAGACCCAGTACTTC,CASRNALGAQETQYF,-,TRBJ2-5,TRBV5-1,-
TGTGCCAGCTCACTACCGATACTACTAGCGGGGGGGCTCACAGATACGCAGTATTTT,CASSLPILLAGGLTDTQYF,TRBD2,TRBJ2-3,TRBV18,-
TGTGCCAGCAGTCAAGGACAGCTACAAGAGACCCAGTACTTC,CASSQGQLQETQYF,-,TRBJ2-5,TRBV9,-
TGTGCCAGTAGTATAGCCACCAGGGGCTACACCTTC,CASSIATRGYTF,-,TRBJ1-2,TRBV19,-
TGTGCCAGCAGTTTCGACAATGAGCAGTTCTTC,CASSFDNEQFF,-,TRBJ2-1,TRBV6-5,-
TGCAGCGTCAGACTAGAACCCACCGGGGAGCTGTTTTTT,CSVRLEPTGELFF,-,TRBJ2-2,TRBV29-1,-
TGTGCCAGCAGGGGGACAGGGAGTACCCAGCCCCAGCATTTT,CASRGTGSTQPQHF,TRBD1,TRBJ1-5,TRBV2,few
TGTGCCAGCGGACGACAGACGGGGTTCTTC,CASGRQTGFF,-,TRBJ2-1,TRBV2,-
TGTGCCAGCAGTTACCGCGCGGGCAACTATGGCTACACCTTC,CASSYRAGNYGYTF,-,TRBJ1-2,TRBV6-2/TRBV6-3,-
TGTGCCAGCAGTGATTACTTCCGAGAGACCCAGTACTTC,CASSDYFRETQYF,-,TRBJ2-5,TRBV2,-
TGTGCCAGCAGCGCCGGACGGGGATATAATTCACCCCTCCACTTT,CASSAGRGYNSPLHF,-,TRBJ1-6,TRBV9,-
TGTGCCAGCAGTTCCCTAGCGGGAGGGCCCCACGAGCAGTACTTC,CASSSLAGGPHEQYF,TRBD2,TRBJ2-7,TRBV27,-
TGCAGTGCTAGTAGACAGGGGGCGAGTGGCTACACCTTC,CSASRQGASGYTF,TRBD1,TRBJ1-2,TRBV20-1,-
TGTGCCAGCAGTTACGAGGGAGTAACCAATTCACCCCTCCACTTT,CASSYEGVTNSPLHF,-,TRBJ1-6,TRBV6-5,-
TGTGCCAGCAGCCCAGGGGGGACAACTAACACCGGGGAGCTGTTTTTT,CASSPGGTTNTGELFF,-,TRBJ2-2,TRBV7-3,-
TGCGCCAGCAGCTTGGGGCACTACTACGAGCAGTACTTC,CASSLGHYYEQYF,-,TRBJ2-7,TRBV5-1,-
TGTGCCAGCAGCTTTCGTGGAAACACCATATATTTT,CASSFRGNTIYF,-,TRBJ1-3,TRBV5-8,-
TGTGCCAGCAGCTTAGACCCCAGGGTTGGTGAAAAACTGTTTTTT,CASSLDPRVGEKLFF,-,TRBJ1-4,TRBV7-9,-
TGTGCCAGCAGCCCTGACAGGGCCCACAGATACGAGCAGTACTTC,CASSPDRAHRYEQYF,TRBD1,TRBJ2-7,TRBV7-2,-
TGTGCCAGCAAGGGGACACCGAACACCGGGGAGCTGTTTTTT,CASKGTPNTGELFF,-,TRBJ2-2,TRBV25-1,-
TGTGCCAGCAGTTTGGCAGGGGGCAACTATAATTCACCCCTCCACTTT,CASSLAGGNYNSPLHF,TRBD1,TRBJ1-6,TRBV27,-
TGTGCCAGCAGCCCGGACAGGTTCTCTGGGGCCAACGTCCTGACTTTC,CASSPDRFSGANVLTF,TRBD1,TRBJ2-6,TRBV28,-
TGTGCCAGCAGCTTGGTCCCCGCCAGTAACAATGAGCAGTTCTTC,CASSLVPASNNEQFF,-,TRBJ2-1,TRBV5-5,-
TGTGCCTGGAAAGGGCAGGGGACCTACGAGCAGTACTTC,CAWKGQGTYEQYF,-,TRBJ2-7,TRBV30,-
TGTGCCAGTAGTCTCCGGACAGGGGAAGGCTATGGCTACACCTTC,CASSLRTGEGYGYTF,TRBD1,TRBJ1-2,TRBV19,once
TGTGCCAGCAGCCCGGGACTAGCGGGAGCCTATGAGCAGTTCTTC,CASSPGLAGAYEQFF,TRBD2,TRBJ2-1,TRBV7-2,few
TGTGCCTGGAGTGTACAGGGACTAGCAAGCTACAATGAGCAGTTCTTC,CAWSVQGLASYNEQFF,TRBD2,TRBJ2-1,TRBV30,-
TGTGCCAGCAGCTTGAGGGGCGGGGGGGCCCTTGGCTACGAGCAGTACTTC,CASSLRGGGALGYEQYF,TRBD2,TRBJ2-7,TRBV5-6,few
TGTGCCAGCTCACCCCAAATGACAGGGTCAGACACCGGGGAGCTGTTTTTT,CASSPQMTGSDTGELFF,TRBD1,TRBJ2-2,TRBV18,-
TGTGCCAGTACCCCCCGATTCCTAGCGGGGGAGGGGTCCTACAATGAGCAGTTCTTC,CASTPRFLAGEGSYNEQFF,TRBD2,TRBJ2-1,TRBV19,-
TGCAGTGCGGAGGCGAACTATGGCTACACCTTC,CSAEANYGYTF,-,TRBJ1-2,TRBV20-1,few
TGTGCCATCCAAACCGGGACAGGGGTCTACGAGCAGTACTTC,CAIQTGTGVYEQYF,TRBD1,TRBJ2-7,TRBV7-9,-
TGTGCCAGCATCAAAAGGGGCGGCGATGGTGTCCAGCAGTACTTC,CASIKRGGDGVQQYF,-,TRBJ2-7,TRBV6-5,-
TGTGCCACCAGCAGAAGACAGGGAATTGAAGAGACCCAGTACTTC,CATSRRQGIEETQYF,TRBD1,TRBJ2-5,TRBV15,-
TGTGCCAGTAGTATGGAGGATCCCAGCTCCTATAATTCACCCCTCCACTTT,CASSMEDPSSYNSPLHF,-,TRBJ1-6,TRBV19,-
TGTGCCAGCAGCCCCGGGACAGGGGGCCTCGAGCAGTACTTC,CASSPGTGGLEQYF,TRBD1,TRBJ2-7,TRBV14,-
TGTGCCAGCAGCTTCGGACGGGGGACTCCATTGGGGATTAAGCGCGAGCAGTACTTC,CASSFGRGTPLGIKREQYF,-,TRBJ2-7,TRBV13,-
TGTGCCAGTAGTATCTCACTAGCGGGGGGGAAACTAGCCAAAAACATTCAGTACTTC,CASSISLAGGKLAKNIQYF,TRBD2,TRBJ2-4,TRBV19,-
TGTGCCAGCAGCTTCTTTGATGAGCAGTTCTTC,CASSFFDEQFF,-,TRBJ2-1,TRBV7-9,-
TGTGCCAGCAGTTTTCCAGGGGCCGGCGGGTCCTATGGCTACACCTTC,CASSFPGAGGSYGYTF,-,TRBJ1-2,TRBV6-5,-
TGTGCCAGCAGCTTGGGCGGGAGTGTCGAGCAGTACTTC,CASSLGGSVEQYF,TRBD2,TRBJ2-7,TRBV7-2,-
TGTGCCAGCTCACCCCCATCTAGCAATCAGCCCCAGCATTTT,CASSPPSSNQPQHF,-,TRBJ1-5,TRBV18,-
TGTGCCAGCAGTCAAGGGGGGGCTAGGGCAGATACGCAGTATTTT,CASSQGGARADTQYF,-,TRBJ2-3,TRBV7-9,-
TGTGCCAGTAGTATCTTCAGGGCCCTAGGCAATCAGCCCCAGCATTTT,CASSIFRALGNQPQHF,-,TRBJ1-5,TRBV19,-
TGTGCCAGCAGCCAAGATGAGTTCCCCAACACTGAAGCTTTCTTT,CASSQDEFPNTEAFF,-,TRBJ1-1,TRBV4-2,-
TGTGCCAGCAGCTTGAGGAGGGGCGCAGGGCGTAATCAGCCCCAGCATTTT,CASSLRRGAGRNQPQHF,-,TRBJ1-5,TRBV7-8,-
TGTGCCAGTAGTATTGGGGGGTTCAGTGCCGGGGAGCTGTTTTTT,CASSIGGFSAGELFF,-,TRBJ2-2,TRBV19,-
TGTGCCAGCAGCTTAGGAAGGGGGACGGGAAGGAACACTGAAGCTTTCTTT,CASSLGRGTGRNTEAFF,-,TRBJ1-1,TRBV7-6,-